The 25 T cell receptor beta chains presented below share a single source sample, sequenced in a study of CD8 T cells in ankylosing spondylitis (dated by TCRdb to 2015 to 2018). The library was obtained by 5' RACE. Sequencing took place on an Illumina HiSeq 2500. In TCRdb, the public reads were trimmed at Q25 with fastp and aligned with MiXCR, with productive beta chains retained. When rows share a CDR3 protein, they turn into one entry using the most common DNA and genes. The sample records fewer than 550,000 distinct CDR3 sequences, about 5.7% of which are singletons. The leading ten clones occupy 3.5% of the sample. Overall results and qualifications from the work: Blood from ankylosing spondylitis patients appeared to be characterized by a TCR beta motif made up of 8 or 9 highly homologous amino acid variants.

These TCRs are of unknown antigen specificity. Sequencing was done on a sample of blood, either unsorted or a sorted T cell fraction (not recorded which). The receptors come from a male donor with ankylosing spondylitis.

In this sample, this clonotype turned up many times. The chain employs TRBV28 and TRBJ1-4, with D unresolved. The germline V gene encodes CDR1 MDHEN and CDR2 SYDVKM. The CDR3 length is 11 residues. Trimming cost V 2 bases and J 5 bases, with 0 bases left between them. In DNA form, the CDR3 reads TGTGCCAGCAGTTTAAATGAAAAACTGTTTTTT. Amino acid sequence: CASSLNEKLFF.

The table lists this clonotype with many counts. CDR3 sequence reads: CSVAGVGELFF. In DNA, the CDR3 is TGCAGCGTTGCCGGGGTAGGGGAGCTGTTTTTT. The chain joins TRBV29-1 to TRBJ2-2, with D possibly TRBD2 on 5 matching bases. V dropped 4 bases and J dropped 8 bases, with 8 bases sitting between them. This CDR3 has 11 amino acids. From germline, CDR1 is SQVTM and CDR2 ANQGSEA.

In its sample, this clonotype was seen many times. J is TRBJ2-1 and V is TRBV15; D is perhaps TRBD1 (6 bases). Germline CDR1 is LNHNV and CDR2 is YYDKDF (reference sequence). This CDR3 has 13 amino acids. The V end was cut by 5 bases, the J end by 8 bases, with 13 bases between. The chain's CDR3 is CATSPRTVYEQFF. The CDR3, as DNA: TGTGCCACCAGCCCCCGGACAGTCTATGAGCAGTTCTTC.

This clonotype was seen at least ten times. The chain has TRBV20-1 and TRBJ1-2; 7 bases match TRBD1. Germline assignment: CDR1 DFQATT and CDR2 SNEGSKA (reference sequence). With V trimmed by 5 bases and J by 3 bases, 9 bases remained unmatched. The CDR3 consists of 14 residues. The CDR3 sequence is CSAGRGQKYYGYTF. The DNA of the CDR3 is TGCAGTGCTGGAAGGGGACAGAAGTACTATGGCTACACCTTC.

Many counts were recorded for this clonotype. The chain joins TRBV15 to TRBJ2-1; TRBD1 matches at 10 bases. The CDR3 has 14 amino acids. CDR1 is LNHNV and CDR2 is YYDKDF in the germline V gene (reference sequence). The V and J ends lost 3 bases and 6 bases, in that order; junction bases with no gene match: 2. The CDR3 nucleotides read TGTGCCACCAGCAGCTGGACAGGGGGCAATGAGCAGTTCTTC. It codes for CATSSWTGGNEQFF.

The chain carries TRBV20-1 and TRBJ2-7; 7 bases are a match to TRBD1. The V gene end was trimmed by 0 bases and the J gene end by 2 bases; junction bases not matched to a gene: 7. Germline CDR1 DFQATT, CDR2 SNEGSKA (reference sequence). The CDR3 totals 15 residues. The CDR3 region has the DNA TGCAGTGCTAGAGACTGGCCCGGGACAGCCTACGAGCAGTACTTC. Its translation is CSARDWPGTAYEQYF.

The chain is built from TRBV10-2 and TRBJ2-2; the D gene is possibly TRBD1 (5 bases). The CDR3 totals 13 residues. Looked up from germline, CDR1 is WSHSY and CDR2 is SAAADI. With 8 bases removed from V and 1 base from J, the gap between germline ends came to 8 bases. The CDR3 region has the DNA TGCGCCAGCCGACAGCAGAACACCGGGGAGCTGTTTTTT. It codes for CASRQQNTGELFF.

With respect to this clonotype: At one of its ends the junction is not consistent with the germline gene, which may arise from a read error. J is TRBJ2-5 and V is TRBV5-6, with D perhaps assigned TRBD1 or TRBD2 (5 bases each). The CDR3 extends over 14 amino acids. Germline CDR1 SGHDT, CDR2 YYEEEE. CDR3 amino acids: CAISPGLAGRTQYF. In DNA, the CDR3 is TGTGCCATCAGCCCGGGGCTCGCGGGTAGGACCCAGTACTTC.

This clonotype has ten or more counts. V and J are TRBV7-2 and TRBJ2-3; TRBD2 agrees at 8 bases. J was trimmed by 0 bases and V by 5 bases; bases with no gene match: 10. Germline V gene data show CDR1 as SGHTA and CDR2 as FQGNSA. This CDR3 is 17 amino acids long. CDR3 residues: CASSAGGGITSTDTQYF. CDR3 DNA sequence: TGTGCCAGCAGCGCAGGCGGGGGGATTACTAGCACAGATACGCAGTATTTT.

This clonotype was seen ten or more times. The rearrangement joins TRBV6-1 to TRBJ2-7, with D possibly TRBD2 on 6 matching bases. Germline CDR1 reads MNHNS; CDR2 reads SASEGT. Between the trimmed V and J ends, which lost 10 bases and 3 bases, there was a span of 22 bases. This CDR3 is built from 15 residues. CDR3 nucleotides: TGTGCCACCCGACGGTATCGGGAGAGATACTACGAGCAGTACTTC. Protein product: CATRRYRERYYEQYF.

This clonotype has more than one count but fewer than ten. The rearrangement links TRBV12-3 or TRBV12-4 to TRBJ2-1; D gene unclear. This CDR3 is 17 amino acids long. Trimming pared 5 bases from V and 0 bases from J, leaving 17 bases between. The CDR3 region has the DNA TGTGCCAGCAGTCCCCTCCTCAGCTCGAGCTCCTACAATGAGCAGTTCTTC. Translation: CASSPLLSSSSYNEQFF.

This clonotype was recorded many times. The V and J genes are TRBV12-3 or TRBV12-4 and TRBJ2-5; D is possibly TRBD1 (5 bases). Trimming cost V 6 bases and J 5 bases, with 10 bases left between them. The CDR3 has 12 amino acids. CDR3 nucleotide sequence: TGTGCCAGCAGCCCCAGGGCGGAGACCCAGTACTTC. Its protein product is CASSPRAETQYF.

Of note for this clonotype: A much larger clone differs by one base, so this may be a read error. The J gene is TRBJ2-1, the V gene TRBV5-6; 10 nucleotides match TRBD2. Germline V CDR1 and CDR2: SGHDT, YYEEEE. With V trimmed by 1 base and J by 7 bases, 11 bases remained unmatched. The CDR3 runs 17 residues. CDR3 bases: TGTGCCAGCAGCTTGCCCGGCAGCGGGGGGGCTTTGAATGAGCAGTTCTTC. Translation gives CASSLPGSGGALNEQFF.

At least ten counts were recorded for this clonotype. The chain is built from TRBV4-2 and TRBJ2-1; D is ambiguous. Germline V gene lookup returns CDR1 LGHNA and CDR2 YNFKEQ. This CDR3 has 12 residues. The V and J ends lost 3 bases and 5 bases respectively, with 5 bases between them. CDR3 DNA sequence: TGTGCCAGCAGCCACGGCAACAATGAGCAGTTCTTC. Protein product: CASSHGNNEQFF.

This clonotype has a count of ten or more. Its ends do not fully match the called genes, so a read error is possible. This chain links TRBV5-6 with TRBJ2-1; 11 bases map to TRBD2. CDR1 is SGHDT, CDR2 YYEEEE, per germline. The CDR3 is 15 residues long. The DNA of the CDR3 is TGCGCCAGCAGCTTTGGACTAGCGGGTTACAATGAGCAGTTCTTC. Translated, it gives CASSFGLAGYNEQFF.

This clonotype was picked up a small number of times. This CDR3 reads CASSYTTGATEAFF. The CDR3 DNA reads as TGTGCCAGCAGTTACACAACCGGCGCCACTGAAGCTTTCTTT. The V call is TRBV6-5, the J call TRBJ1-1; D gene uncertain. Germline assignment: CDR1 MNHEY and CDR2 SVGAGI. The CDR3 contains 14 residues. The V end was cut by 2 bases, the J end by 4 bases, with 11 bases between.

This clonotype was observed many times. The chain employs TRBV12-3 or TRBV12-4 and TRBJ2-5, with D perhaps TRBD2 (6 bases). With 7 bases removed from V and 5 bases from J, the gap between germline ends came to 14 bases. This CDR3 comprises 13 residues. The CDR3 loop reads CASTGGRRETQYF. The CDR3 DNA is TGTGCCAGCACCGGGGGACGGAGGGAGACCCAGTACTTC.

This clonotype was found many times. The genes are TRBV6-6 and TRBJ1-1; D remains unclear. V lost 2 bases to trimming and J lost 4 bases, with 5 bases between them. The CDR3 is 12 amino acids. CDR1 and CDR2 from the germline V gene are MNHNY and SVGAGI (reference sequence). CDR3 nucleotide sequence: TGTGCCAGCAGTTACAGGTCCACTGAAGCTTTCTTT. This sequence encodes CASSYRSTEAFF.

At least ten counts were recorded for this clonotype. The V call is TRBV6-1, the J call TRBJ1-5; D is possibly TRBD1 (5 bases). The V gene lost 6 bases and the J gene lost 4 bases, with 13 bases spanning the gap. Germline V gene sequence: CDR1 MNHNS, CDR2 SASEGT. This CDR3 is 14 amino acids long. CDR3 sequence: CASRAGWGNQPQHF. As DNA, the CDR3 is TGTGCCAGCAGGGCAGGGTGGGGTAATCAGCCCCAGCATTTT.

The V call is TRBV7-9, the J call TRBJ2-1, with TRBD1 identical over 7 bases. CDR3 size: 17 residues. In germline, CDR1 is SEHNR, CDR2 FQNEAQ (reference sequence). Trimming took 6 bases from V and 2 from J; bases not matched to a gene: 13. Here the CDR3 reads CASSLSLTGVAYNEQFF. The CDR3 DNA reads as TGTGCCAGCAGTTTATCCCTTACAGGGGTGGCCTACAATGAGCAGTTCTTC. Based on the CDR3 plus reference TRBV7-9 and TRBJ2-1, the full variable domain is DTGVSQNPRHKITKRGQNVTFRCDPISEHNRLYWYRQTLGQGPEFLTYFQNEAQLEKSRLLSDRFSAERPKGSFSTLEIQRTEQGDSAMYLCASSLSLTGVAYNEQFFGPGTRLTVL.

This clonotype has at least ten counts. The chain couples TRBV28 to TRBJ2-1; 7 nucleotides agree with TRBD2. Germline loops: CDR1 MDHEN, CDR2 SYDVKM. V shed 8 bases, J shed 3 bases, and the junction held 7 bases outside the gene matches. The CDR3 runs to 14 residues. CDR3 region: CASGEGGLYNEQFF. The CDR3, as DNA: TGTGCCAGCGGGGAGGGAGGACTCTACAATGAGCAGTTCTTC.

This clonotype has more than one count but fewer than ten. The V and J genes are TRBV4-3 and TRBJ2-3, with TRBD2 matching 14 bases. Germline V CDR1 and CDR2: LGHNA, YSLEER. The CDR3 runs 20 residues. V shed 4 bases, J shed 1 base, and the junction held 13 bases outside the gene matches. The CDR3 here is CASSRSRWTSGGLGTDTQYF. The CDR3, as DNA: TGCGCCAGCAGCCGTTCGAGGTGGACTAGCGGGGGGTTGGGCACAGATACGCAGTATTTT.

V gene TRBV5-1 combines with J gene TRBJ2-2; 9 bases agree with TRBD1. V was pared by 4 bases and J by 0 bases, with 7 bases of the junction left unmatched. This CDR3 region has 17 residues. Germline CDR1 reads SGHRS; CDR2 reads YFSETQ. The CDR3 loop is CASSRRTGDSNTGELFF. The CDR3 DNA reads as TGCGCCAGCAGCCGTAGGACAGGGGACTCGAACACCGGGGAGCTGTTTTTT.

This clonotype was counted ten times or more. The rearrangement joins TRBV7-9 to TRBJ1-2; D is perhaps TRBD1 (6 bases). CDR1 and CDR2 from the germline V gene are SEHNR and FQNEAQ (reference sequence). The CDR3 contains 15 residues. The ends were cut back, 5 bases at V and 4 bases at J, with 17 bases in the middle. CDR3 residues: CASSLTGPASYGYTF. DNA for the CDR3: TGTGCCAGCAGCCTGACAGGCCCTGCGTCCTATGGCTACACCTTC.

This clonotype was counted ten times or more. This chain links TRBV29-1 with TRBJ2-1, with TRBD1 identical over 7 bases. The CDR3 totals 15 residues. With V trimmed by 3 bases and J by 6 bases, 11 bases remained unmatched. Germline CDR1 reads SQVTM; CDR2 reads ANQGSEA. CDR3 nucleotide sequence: TGCAGCGTTGACCTTGACAGGGTCTCGGGCAATGAGCAGTTCTTC. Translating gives CSVDLDRVSGNEQFF.